This TCR beta chain was retrieved from a study of cytomegalovirus exposure and HLA in healthy donors. Findings of the study overall: Most TCR sequences showed up rarely, but some public TCRs showed up in many donors.

With respect to this clone: What it binds is unknown.

V was pared by 2 bases and J by 7 bases, with 5 bases of the junction left unmatched. The CDR3 consists of 16 residues. The V gene's germline CDR1 is MRHNA and CDR2 SNTAGT. Data came from immunoSEQ multiplex PCR; TCRdb stores just in-frame clones and leaves some out. Found here are some 140,000 clones, around 80% of them singletons; the top ten hold roughly 27%. The approximately 120-subject validation cohort, separate from the roughly 670-subject first cohort, included the donors. The specimen was PBMCs. The chain couples TRBV6-4 to TRBJ2-1; 13 positions match TRBD2. The TCR sequence derives from a man aged 25-40 years in good health and CMV-seropositive. The CDR3 loop reads CASSDLGLAGRNEQFF. DNA for the CDR3: TGTGCCAGCAGTGACCTGGGACTAGCGGGAAGAAATGAGCAGTTCTTC.